This paragraph covers one TCR beta chain sequence. This sample is part of a study of identical twins. Each CDR3 protein is one row after TCRdb ran MiXCR on the 5' RACE reads. The sample lists about 500,000 distinct CDR3 sequences; 14% were seen once. This CDR3 has 17 amino acids. Germline V CDR1 and CDR2: MDHEN, SYDVKM. The ends were cut back, 11 bases at V and 7 bases at J, with 30 bases in the middle. These same records also appear under a second study, on yellow fever vaccine responses in identical twins.

The chain links TRBV28 to TRBJ2-1, with D perhaps TRBD1 or TRBD2 (9 bases each). This sequence was found in a woman aged 18-29 years in good health. Sequencing was performed on CD4+ T cells sorted from blood. CDR3 sequence: CASGTGSLAGPFNEQFF. The CDR3 bases are TGTGCCTCCGGGACAGGGAGTCTAGCGGGGCCGTTTAATGAGCAGTTCTTC.